The 3 T cell receptor beta chains given below trace back to one sample, sequenced in a study of human T cells and chemical hapten exposure. One entry per CDR3 protein results from TCRdb running MiXCR on the RACE reads. The sample records around 300,000 distinct CDR3 sequences, approximately 6.3% being singletons. The sample's time point: patch test 1, 2 weeks after DPC sensitization. Documented treatment: therapeutic diphenylcyclopropenone sensitization with weekly scalp DPC. Specimen: whole blood, collected in connection with sensitization to the hapten diphenylcyclopropenone (DPC). The source is a woman aged 18 to 35 with alopecia areata. Some clones in this sample may be carry-over from other donors' samples.

This clonotype was observed at least ten times. The rearrangement links TRBV24-1 to TRBJ2-2; no firm D call. Deletions cut 0 bases from V and 0 bases from J, with 10 bases between. Per germline, CDR1 KGHDR and CDR2 SFDVKD. This CDR3 has 17 amino acids. CDR3 sequence reads: CATSDLYQDANTGELFF. The CDR3 DNA is TGTGCCACCAGTGATTTGTACCAGGACGCGAACACCGGGGAGCTGTTTTTT.

CDR3 protein: CAIRASGGARETQYF. CDR3 in DNA: TGTGCCATTAGGGCTAGCGGGGGGGCCCGAGAGACCCAGTACTTC. J is TRBJ2-5 and V is TRBV10-3; 12 nucleotides align to TRBD2. The CDR3 length is 15 residues. From germline, CDR1 is ENHRY and CDR2 SYGVKD. With 9 bases clipped from V and 4 bases from J, the junction kept 9 bases outside the gene matches.

This clonotype was counted many times. The chain employs TRBV5-1 and TRBJ2-7; maybe TRBD1 (5 bases). Germline V gives CDR1 SGHRS, CDR2 YFSETQ. V dropped 4 bases and J dropped 3 bases, with 11 bases sitting between them. The CDR3 covers 13 residues. The CDR3 here is CASSVREFYEQYF. In DNA, the CDR3 is TGCGCCAGCAGCGTCAGGGAATTCTACGAGCAGTACTTC.